The text below deals with one T cell receptor beta chain. Per the germline V gene, CDR1 is GTSNPN and CDR2 is SVGIG (reference sequence). V shed 2 bases and J 8 bases; nucleotides not matched to a gene: 12. The CDR3 is made up of 15 amino acids. This entry is derived from a study of cytomegalovirus exposure and HLA in healthy donors. Study background: Early released data comprised some 91 million unique TCRs from HLA-typed donors.

PCR amplification relied on 60 Vbeta primers (plus 13 Jbeta primers). Repertoires were generated with immunoSEQ multiplex PCR, while TCRdb's copy carries only in-frame clones and drops some. In the table there are more than 130,000 clones, about 80% of which are singletons. Sequenced sample: PBMCs. The genes are TRBV30 and TRBJ1-2; TRBD1 matches at 9 bases. The sequence came from a male donor in good health and CMV-seronegative. The CDR3 region is CAWSRDRALSWGYTF. In nucleotides, the CDR3 is TGTGCCTGGAGTCGGGACAGGGCCCTCTCTTGGGGCTACACCTTC.